The clone carrying this T cell receptor beta chain is medium-sized within its sample. The source of the sample is a study of beta chain features in type 1 diabetes. Overall study: Age, gender and cell yields were alike across patients and healthy donors. The samples had approximately 110 million sorted cells examined in all.

As every portion of the isolated RNA was reverse transcribed, the sequencing read expressed TCRB transcripts. The table came from immunoSEQ multiplex PCR; TCRdb's copy has only in-frame clones and leaves some out. The sample has over 120,000 clones, 9.2% seen once. Trimming shortened V by 2 bases and J by 0 bases, and 11 bases separated the two germline ends. The CDR3 loop spans 16 amino acids. Looked up from germline, CDR1 is PRHDT and CDR2 is FYEKMQ (reference sequence). On average, the one heparinised blood draw given by each donor was about 120 mL. Populations isolated by sorting all had purity greater than 95%.

Input material: central memory CD4+ T cells from blood. The rearrangement joins TRBV13 to TRBJ2-4, with a weak D call TRBD2 (5 bases). This sequence originates from a man aged 18 to 35 in good health. The DNA for the CDR3 is TGTGCCAGCAGCTTATCCCGGGGTTTAGCCAAAAACATTCAGTACTTC. Translated: CASSLSRGLAKNIQYF. Variable domain in full (rest from reference TRBV13 and TRBJ2-4): AAGVIQSPRHLIKEKRETATLKCYPIPRHDTVYWYQQGPGQDPQFLISFYEKMQSDKGSIPDRFSAQQFSDYHSELNMSSLELGDSALYFCASSLSRGLAKNIQYFGAGTRLSVL.